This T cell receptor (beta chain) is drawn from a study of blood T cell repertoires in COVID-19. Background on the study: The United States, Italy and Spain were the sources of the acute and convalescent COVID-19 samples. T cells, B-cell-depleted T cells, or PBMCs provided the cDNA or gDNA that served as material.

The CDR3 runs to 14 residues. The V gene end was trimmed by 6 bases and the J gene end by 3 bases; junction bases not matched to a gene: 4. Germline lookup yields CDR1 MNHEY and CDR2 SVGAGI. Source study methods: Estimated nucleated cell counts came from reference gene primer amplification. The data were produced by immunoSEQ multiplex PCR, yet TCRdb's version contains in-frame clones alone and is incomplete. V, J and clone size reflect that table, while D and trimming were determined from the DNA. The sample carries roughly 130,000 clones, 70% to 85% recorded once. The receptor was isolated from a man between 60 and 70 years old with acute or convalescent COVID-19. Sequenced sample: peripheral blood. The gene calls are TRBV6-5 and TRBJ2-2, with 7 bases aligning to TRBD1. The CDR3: CASRQGIDTGELFF. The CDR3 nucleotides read TGTGCCAGCAGACAGGGGATCGACACCGGGGAGCTGTTTTTT.